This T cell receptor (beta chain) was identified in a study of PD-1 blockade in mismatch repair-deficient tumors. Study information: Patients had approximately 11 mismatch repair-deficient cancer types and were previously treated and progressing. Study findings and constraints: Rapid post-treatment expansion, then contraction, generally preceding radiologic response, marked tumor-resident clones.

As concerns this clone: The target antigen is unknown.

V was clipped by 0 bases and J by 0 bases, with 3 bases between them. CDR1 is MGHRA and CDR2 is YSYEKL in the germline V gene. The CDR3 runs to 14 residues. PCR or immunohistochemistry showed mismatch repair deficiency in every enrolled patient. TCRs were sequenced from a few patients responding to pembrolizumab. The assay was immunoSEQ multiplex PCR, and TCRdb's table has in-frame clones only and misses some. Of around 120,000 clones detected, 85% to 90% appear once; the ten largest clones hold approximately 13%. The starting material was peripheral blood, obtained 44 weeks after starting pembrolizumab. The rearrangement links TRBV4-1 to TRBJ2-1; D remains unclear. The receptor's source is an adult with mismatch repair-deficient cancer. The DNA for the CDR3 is TGCGCCAGCAGCCAAGAGAGCTCCTACAATGAGCAGTTCTTC. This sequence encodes CASSQESSYNEQFF.